This entry concerns a single T cell receptor beta chain. Its antigen is currently not known. One base away there is no much larger clone; base qualities are not given. Donors were 39 systemically healthy Caucasian individuals from Russia aged roughly 6 to 95 years. Each donor gave 9.5 to 10 milliliters of peripheral blood, drawn into EDTA-treated Vacutainer tubes. Ficoll-Paque density-gradient centrifugation was used to isolate PBMCs, with at least 6 million obtained per sample. Trizol reagent was used to extract total RNA from the PBMCs, yielding at least 6 micrograms per sample. For every donor, flow cytometry on a PBMC aliquot measured the percentage of naive CD45RAhigh/CD27high T cells. This specimen belongs to a study of blood T cells in healthy people across ages (dated by TCRdb to between 2014 and 2016). In the study overall: In model experiments, template switching captured about one uniquely barcoded TCR beta cDNA molecule for every two T cells. Using the same blood draw, the study looked at two additional independent replicas of 1 million unique cDNA reads for two donors, one aged 18 to 30 and the other aged 80 or older. Four age groups were formed from the donors: young (average around 15 years), middle-aged (approximately 42), aged (approximately 60) and long-lived (more than 75). To avoid experimental bias, donors of different ages were distributed randomly across sequencing lanes. To track age-related changes in TCR beta repertoire diversity, the study relied on deep sequencing normalized with unique cDNA molecular identifiers. Points the paper makes about the study in general: Because donor CMV infection status was unknown, age-related changes in expanded clonotypes were potentially confounded. Estimates of total diversity from one million sequenced T cells were regarded as lower bounds and underestimates. As age increased, observed TCR beta diversity per million T cells dropped in a roughly linear way, and a significant reduction was already evident by age around 41. Since profiling was done on bulk unsorted PBMCs, naive and antigen-experienced compartments could not be conclusively compared. Compared with the aged group, the long-lived group had more naive CD4+ T cells, fewer expanded clones and increased TCR diversity, suggesting age selection. A strong correlation was found between observed TCR beta diversity and the percentage of naive T cells measured by flow cytometry.

Library method: 5' RACE. Sequencer: Illumina HiSeq 2500. A second roughly 7 to 11 cycle PCR used a sample-barcoded 5' primer and a J-beta primer mix. A unique molecular identifier was introduced onto each TCR beta cDNA molecule by a template-switch 5' adaptor carrying 12 random nucleotides. Each sample yielded at least 2.5 million CDR3-containing paired-end reads. First-strand cDNA synthesis was performed from all RNA using the Mint cDNA synthesis kit, with priming by a TRBC-specific oligonucleotide. Following uracil-DNA glycosylase treatment, all cDNA underwent a first 18-cycle PCR with the universal primers M1SS and BC2_uni_R. The authors' analysis ran thus. For normalization, 1 million high-quality reads, each with a distinct molecular identifier, were randomly selected from each sample. Instead of being binned into consensus sequences, reads that shared molecular identifiers were thrown out. CDR3 identification, clonotype clustering and error correction used MiTCR with a Q25 quality threshold and the strictest error-elimination algorithm. Lower-bound total TCR beta diversity was estimated with a nonparametric unseen species model using Euler transformation. TCRdb reran the public reads through fastp at Q25 and MiXCR, keeping productive beta chains. Rows matching on CDR3 protein sequence are summarized as one entry with the most common DNA and genes. The V and J calls, along with clone size, are taken from TCRdb and not from the paper's own processing. The sample table lists about 1 million distinct CDR3 sequences, 40% to 55% of them with a count of one. 15% to 20% of the sample belongs to the ten largest clones.

The sequence came from a woman in her sixties in good health. What was sequenced was blood.

DNA sequence: TGTGCCAGCAGCTTCGAAAGGTCAGAGACCCAGTACTTC. This sequence encodes CASSFERSETQYF. The sequence links TRBV7-9 to TRBJ2-5, with an unclear D gene assignment. Trimming costs V 3 bases and J 4 bases, and their ends lie 9 bases apart. The CDR3 numbers 13 residues from cysteine through phenylalanine. The only DNA kept is the CDR3, 39 bases in frame from the first base. CDR1 is given as SEHNR and CDR2 as FQNEAQ, both from the germline V gene (reference sequence).